The 13 T cell receptor beta chains given below trace back to one sample, sequenced in a study of T cells in Graves' hyperthyroidism and ophthalmopathy. From RNA transcripts, TCR beta CDR3 regions were amplified. HTBI primers were used for first-round RT-PCR of the TCR CDR3. TCRdb reprocessed the multiplex PCR reads via MiXCR and lists one record per CDR3 protein. Of roughly 250,000 distinct CDR3 sequences listed, roughly 22% are singletons. Sequencing used blood. Receptors were obtained from a young man with Graves' ophthalmopathy.

The chain joins TRBV5-1 to TRBJ2-2, with 7 bases matching TRBD2. The trim removed 6 bases at V and 7 bases at J, leaving 9 bases unmatched. This CDR3 has 14 amino acids. Germline V gene data show CDR1 as SGHRS and CDR2 as YFSETQ. The DNA of the CDR3 is TGCGCCAGCACTGTGAGCGGGACTCTCGGGGAGCTGTTTTTT. Its protein product is CASTVSGTLGELFF.

This clonotype was detected only a few times. This chain uses TRBV20-1 with TRBJ2-7; 7 bases agree with TRBD2. Germline CDR1 reads DFQATT; CDR2 reads SNEGSKA (reference sequence). The V and J ends lost 5 bases and 0 bases, in that order; junction bases with no gene match: 10. The CDR3 loop spans 15 amino acids. The CDR3 sequence is CSAGGSGASSYEQYF. The CDR3 DNA sequence: TGCAGTGCTGGAGGAAGCGGGGCTAGCTCCTACGAGCAGTACTTC.

This clonotype was counted at least ten times. This chain connects TRBV20-1 to TRBJ1-5, with 7 bases fitting TRBD1. The V segment lost 0 bases and the J segment 7 bases; nucleotides outside the gene matches: 18. Germline CDR1 reads DFQATT; CDR2 reads SNEGSKA (reference sequence). The CDR3 runs to 18 residues. The CDR3 DNA sequence: TGCAGTGCTAGAGATAGGGGGAGGGGTACAGGGGTAGTCCAGCCCCAGCATTTT. Its translation: CSARDRGRGTGVVQPQHF.

The chain is built from TRBV18 and TRBJ1-4; D ambiguous. The CDR3 contains 14 residues. Germline CDR1 KGHSH, CDR2 LQKENI. V lost 3 bases to trimming and J lost 3 bases, with 8 bases between them. The CDR3 loop reads CASSPQVSNEKLFF. The CDR3 DNA reads as TGTGCCAGCTCACCTCAGGTCTCTAATGAAAAACTGTTTTTT. The whole variable domain, filled in from reference TRBV18 and TRBJ1-4, reads NAGVMQNPRHLVRRRGQEARLRCSPMKGHSHVYWYRQLPEEGLKFMVYLQKENIIDESGMPKERFSAEFPKEGPSILRIQQVVRGDSAAYFCASSPQVSNEKLFFGSGTQLSVL.

This clonotype was recorded at least ten times. The CDR3 nucleotides are TGTGCCAGCAGCGTGGGTGTACCACGTAGCAATCAGCCCCAGCATTTT. Translating it yields CASSVGVPRSNQPQHF. The chain employs TRBV7-8 and TRBJ1-5; the D is unclear. This CDR3 region has 16 residues. Germline V gives CDR1 SGHVS, CDR2 FQNEAQ. V was shortened by 5 bases and J by 0 bases, with 14 bases between the two germline ends.

This clonotype was seen only a few times. This chain uses TRBV3-1 with TRBJ2-1, with D maybe TRBD2 (5 bases). Between the trimmed V and J ends, which lost 3 bases and 0 bases, there was a span of 9 bases. Germline assignment: CDR1 LGHDT and CDR2 YNNKEL (reference sequence). The CDR3 is 15 residues long. The CDR3 protein is CASSQTGSSYNEQFF. The CDR3 region has the DNA TGTGCCAGCAGCCAGACGGGGAGCTCCTACAATGAGCAGTTCTTC.

This clonotype was seen repeatedly, ten times or more. V gene TRBV13 combines with J gene TRBJ1-2; D call uncertain. The V gene lost 5 bases and the J gene lost 4 bases, with 8 bases spanning the gap. Looked up from germline, CDR1 is PRHDT and CDR2 is FYEKMQ (reference sequence). The CDR3 is made up of 12 amino acids. CDR3 sequence (DNA): TGTGCCAGCAGCCCCACGGGCTATGGCTACACCTTC. It specifies CASSPTGYGYTF.

The chain employs TRBV7-2 and TRBJ2-7, with D possibly TRBD1 on 6 matching bases. Germline V CDR1 and CDR2: SGHTA, FQGNSA. Between the trimmed V and J ends, which lost 4 bases and 5 bases, there was a span of 12 bases. This CDR3 is 13 amino acids long. This CDR3 is CASSSQGFHEQYF. CDR3 in DNA: TGTGCCAGCAGCTCCCAGGGGTTCCACGAGCAGTACTTC. Looking up the rest from reference TRBV7-2 and TRBJ2-7 gives the full variable domain: GAGVSQSPSNKVTEKGKDVELRCDPISGHTALYWYRQSLGQGLEFLIYFQGNSAPDKSGLPSDRFSAERTGGSVSTLTIQRTQQEDSAVYLCASSSQGFHEQYFGPGTRLTVT.

A word on this clonotype: A read error may explain this, as a much larger clone is one base away. This chain connects TRBV7-9 to TRBJ1-2; D is uncertain. Per germline, CDR1 SEHNR and CDR2 FQNEAQ (reference sequence). CDR3 length: 16 residues. CDR3 loop: CASSLAPLGRVYDYTF. The DNA for the CDR3 is TGTGCCAGCAGCTTAGCGCCCCTCGGACGGGTATATGACTACACCTTC.

The chain's CDR3 is CASSPRASGSSDTQYF. CDR3 nucleotide sequence: TGTGCCAGCTCACCACGAGCTAGCGGGAGTTCAGATACGCAGTATTTT. This chain joins TRBV18 and TRBJ2-3, with TRBD2 matching 10 bases. Unmatched junction bases numbered 5, after V lost 1 base and J lost 4 bases. The germline CDR1 and CDR2 sequences are KGHSH and LQKENI. This CDR3 is 16 amino acids long.

This clonotype has a count of ten or more. The rearrangement uses TRBV11-3 and TRBJ2-5; 7 bases line up with TRBD1. This CDR3 contains 15 residues. Germline lookup yields CDR1 SGHNT and CDR2 YENEEA. V lost 5 bases and J lost 4; bases outside the gene matches: 10. The CDR3 sequence is CASSLRDSFSETQYF. In DNA, the CDR3 is TGTGCCAGCAGCCTCCGGGACAGTTTTTCAGAGACCCAGTACTTC.

This clonotype was seen many times. The chain employs TRBV20-1 and TRBJ2-7; the D gene is possibly TRBD2 (6 bases). Germline CDR1 reads DFQATT; CDR2 reads SNEGSKA (reference sequence). The CDR3 is 13 residues long. Trimming left V 5 bases short and J 2 bases short, with 13 bases between. CDR3 sequence reads: CSAASSATYEQYF. In DNA form, the CDR3 reads TGCAGTGCTGCCTCTAGCGCTACCTACGAGCAGTACTTC.

J is TRBJ2-4 and V is TRBV10-1, with 13 bases fitting TRBD2. This CDR3 contains 17 residues. CDR1 and CDR2 (germline): WNHNN, SYGVQD (reference sequence). V gave up 9 bases and J gave up 0 bases; unmatched junction bases: 8. CDR3 coding DNA: TGCGCCAGAGCAGGACTAGCGGGAGCAGTAGCCAAAAACATTCAGTACTTC. It is translated as CARAGLAGAVAKNIQYF.